This record covers a single T cell receptor (beta chain). This clone has a single count. What this receptor recognizes is not known. One base away there is no much larger clone; base qualities are not given. TCRbeta CDR3 regions were amplified from genomic DNA using the immunoSEQ Assay, a bias-controlled multiplex PCR. In the paper's pipeline: Within the assay, amplification of reference gene primers was used to estimate how many nucleated cells each sample contained. To quantify the absolute abundance of each unique TCRbeta CDR3 rearrangement, sequence reads were collapsed and filtered. For each sample, productive Simpson clonality was calculated as the square root of Simpson's diversity index over productive rearrangements. TCRdb took over this immuneACCESS table, retaining in-frame rearrangements with V and J assigned. Such tables are incomplete; in checked studies, under half of the missing clones stem from an unresolved V gene, and the remainder is unexplained. That table supplies the V and J calls and clone size; D and trimming were determined from the DNA. The sample table contains around 140,000 clones; only one count was recorded for 84% of them. The ten largest make up about 3.7% of the sample.

This specimen belongs to a study of blood T cell repertoires in COVID-19 (TCRdb year 2020). In the study overall: Collaborator samples came from the United States, Italy and Spain and covered acute and convalescent phases of COVID-19. The prospective study material was composed of cDNA or gDNA derived from T cells, B-cell-depleted T cells, or PBMCs. Deeply sampled blood TCRbeta repertoires from subjects exposed to, actively infected with, or recovered from COVID-19 were included in the dataset. The repertoires were made available in a free public database intended to serve as a resource for research on the immune response to SARS-CoV-2. The samples were drawn from the first 160 participants of the ongoing ImmuneRACE study and from more than 1,000 subjects provided by 6 global collaborators. The sample metadata nearly always contained a de-identified subject ID, COVID-19 status, age in years and sex. HLA class I and class II types, where available, came from metadata supplied by the sample provider rather than from assay-based typing. Beyond this particular receptor, the publication reports: How much clinical and demographic metadata was included differed by source and by participant, and the metadata was provided uncurated.

Enrolling through a virtual design, the prospective study's participants ranged in age from about 18 to 89 years and lived across 20 to 30 United States geographic areas. In the prospective study, cohorts were assigned on the basis of participant-reported clinical history obtained from a screening survey and a study questionnaire. Each participant in the prospective study had whole blood, serum and a nasopharyngeal or oropharyngeal swab collected by mobile phlebotomists. Over a roughly two-month period, participants in the prospective study had the option of providing additional blood draws and questionnaires. Before DNA extraction, prospective study blood samples were shipped either frozen or at room temperature. CDR1 and CDR2, looked up from the germline V gene (reference sequence), are WNHNN and SYGVQD. The germline V end is reduced by 2 bases and the J end by 3 bases; junction bases left unmatched: 3. The CDR3 runs 14 residues from the cysteine to the phenylalanine. Left in the record is the CDR3 DNA by itself, 42 bases read in frame from the first base.

The chain was built from TRBV10-1 and TRBJ2-5; TRBD1 lines up with 7 middle nucleotides. The source of this sequence is a woman in her forties or fifties with acute COVID-19. The sequenced material came from PBMCs or T cells enriched from blood (not recorded which). The DNA reads TGCGCCAGCAGTGAGGCAGACAGGGAAGAGACCCAGTACTTC. Its product reads: CASSEADREETQYF.